The 16 T cell receptor beta chains reported below all come from one sample, sequenced in a study of T cells after yellow fever vaccination. TCRdb independently ran MiXCR on the 5' RACE reads; one entry per CDR3 protein. The sample shows 250,000 to 400,000 distinct CDR3 sequences, approximately 4% of them seen only once. The input for sequencing was PBMCs, taken 15 days after the yellow fever booster vaccination. These receptors came from a man between 18 and 29 years old who received the YFV17D yellow fever vaccine.

This clonotype was recorded many times. The gene calls are TRBV7-2 and TRBJ1-1, with D possibly matching TRBD1 (5 bases). V shed 5 bases and J shed 6 bases, with 16 bases lying between them. Per germline, CDR1 SGHTA and CDR2 FQGNSA. The CDR3 has 14 residues. The CDR3 sequence: CASSPYGTVAEAFF. DNA of the CDR3: TGTGCCAGCAGCCCCTACGGGACGGTCGCTGAAGCTTTCTTT.

The table lists this clonotype with a few counts. The gene calls are TRBV18 and TRBJ2-7; 9 bases map to TRBD1. Germline trimming cut 4 bases from V and 2 bases from J; bases unmatched to any gene: 9. The CDR3 has 16 residues. Germline CDR1 and CDR2: KGHSH and LQKENI. The CDR3 DNA follows: TGTGCCAGCTCACTTGATCGGGACAGGGCAACCTACGAGCAGTACTTC. Its protein is CASSLDRDRATYEQYF.

There are many counts of this clonotype. V usage is TRBV29-1 and J usage is TRBJ1-2; D is undetermined. The CDR3 runs 14 residues. Trimming stripped 3 bases from V and 2 bases from J, with 13 bases between. Germline V lookup: CDR1 SQVTM, CDR2 ANQGSEA. The CDR3, as DNA: TGCAGCGTTGAGGAGCCGCCGAGGAACTATGGCTACACCTTC. It translates to CSVEEPPRNYGYTF.

The V and J genes are TRBV7-2 and TRBJ2-5; 7 bases agree with TRBD2. The CDR3 covers 15 residues. Germline V gene sequence: CDR1 SGHTA, CDR2 FQGNSA. V lost 3 bases to trimming and J lost 4 bases; unmatched junction nucleotides: 8. In DNA, the CDR3 is TGTGCCAGCAGCTTGCAGCGGGGTGACGGAGAGACCCAGTACTTC. Its protein is CASSLQRGDGETQYF.

This clonotype occurred many times. V and J are TRBV4-3 and TRBJ2-5; 8 bases agree with TRBD1. J lost 5 bases, V lost 0 bases, and 8 bases had no gene match. The germline V gene has CDR1 LGHNA and CDR2 YSLEER. The CDR3 is 16 amino acids. The CDR3 nucleotides read TGCGCCAGCAGCCAAGATTGGCAGGGGGCGGGGGAGACCCAGTACTTC. Encoded protein: CASSQDWQGAGETQYF.

This clonotype showed up just a few times. V and J are TRBV20-1 and TRBJ2-3; 9 nucleotides agree with TRBD2. The junction had 10 bases not matched to a gene; V was cut back by 3 bases and J by 6 bases. The CDR3 length is 15 residues. The germline gives CDR1 DFQATT, CDR2 SNEGSKA (reference sequence). The CDR3 is CSARVSGGPVDTQYF. Here the CDR3 DNA reads TGCAGTGCTAGGGTTAGCGGGGGCCCCGTGGATACGCAGTATTTT.

This chain links TRBV11-2 with TRBJ2-3; D possibly uses TRBD1 or TRBD2 (5 bases each). The V and J ends lost 5 bases and 6 bases respectively, with 18 bases between them. The germline V gene encodes CDR1 SGHAT and CDR2 FQNNGV. The CDR3 length is 15 residues. CDR3: CASSALRRGMDTQYF. In DNA form, the CDR3 reads TGTGCCAGCAGCGCACTACGCCGGGGCATGGATACGCAGTATTTT.

This clonotype was detected ten times or more. The chain employs TRBV6-6 and TRBJ2-3; 9 bases align to TRBD2. This CDR3 has 15 amino acids. Germline-derived CDR1 and CDR2 are MNHNY and SVGAGI (reference sequence). V was pared by 6 bases and J by 6 bases, with 10 bases of the junction left unmatched. The CDR3, as DNA: TGTGCCAGCAGGTCACTAGCGGGTGATTTGGATACGCAGTATTTT. It codes for CASRSLAGDLDTQYF.

This clonotype came up many times. This chain connects TRBV6-5 to TRBJ2-4; the D call may be TRBD1 or TRBD2 (5 bases each). The CDR3 spans 13 residues. The V and J ends lost 5 bases and 4 bases respectively, with 9 bases between them. Germline CDR1 and CDR2: MNHEY and SVGAGI. The CDR3 loop is CASSRDGKNIQYF. DNA of the CDR3: TGTGCCAGCAGTAGGGACGGAAAAAACATTCAGTACTTC.

This clonotype occurred many times. V usage is TRBV5-1 and J usage is TRBJ1-1; 8 bases map to TRBD1. Germline V gives CDR1 SGHRS, CDR2 YFSETQ. J lost 6 bases, V lost 3 bases, and 7 bases had no gene match. This CDR3 region has 14 residues. The CDR3 DNA sequence: TGCGCCAGCAGCTCAGGACAGGGAGGGTCTGAAGCTTTCTTT. Its protein is CASSSGQGGSEAFF.

Worth noting for this clonotype: Just one base apart from a much larger clone, this may be a read error. The chain combines TRBV7-2 with TRBJ2-7; the D gene is possibly TRBD2 (5 bases). Per the germline V gene, CDR1 is SGHTA and CDR2 is FQGNSA. The CDR3 totals 13 residues. CDR3 protein: CASTTGLSYERYF. DNA of the CDR3: TGTGCCAGCACCACGGGGTTGTCCTACGAGCGGTACTTC.

This clonotype turned up a few times. The chain combines TRBV20-1 with TRBJ1-5; D is perhaps TRBD1 (6 bases). The CDR3 covers 13 residues. Germline CDR1 and CDR2: DFQATT and SNEGSKA (reference sequence). V lost 6 bases and J lost 1, with 10 bases in between. CDR3 loop: CSAPDRSNQPQHF. The CDR3, as DNA: TGCAGTGCCCCAGACAGGAGCAATCAGCCCCAGCATTTT.

This clonotype was counted ten times or more. The rearrangement uses TRBV25-1 and TRBJ2-1; D is uncertain. Germline V gene data show CDR1 as MGHDK and CDR2 as SYGVNS. The V end lost 5 bases, the J end lost 4 bases, and 24 bases lay between the germline ends. The CDR3 has 18 amino acids. Here the CDR3 DNA reads TGTGCCAGCAGTCCTCAGCCCCACAGTTTGGCGATATACAATGAGCAGTTCTTC. Encoded protein: CASSPQPHSLAIYNEQFF.

The chain uses TRBV12-3 or TRBV12-4 and TRBJ2-2; TRBD1 agrees at 8 bases. This CDR3 region has 14 residues. V was pared by 5 bases and J by 3 bases, with 2 bases of the junction left unmatched. Here the CDR3 DNA reads TGTGCCAGCAGTAAACAGGGGGACACCGGGGAGCTGTTTTTT. This codes for CASSKQGDTGELFF.

In its sample, this clonotype was seen many times. The V gene is TRBV27, the J gene TRBJ2-2; D is perhaps TRBD1 or TRBD2 (6 bases each). Germline V CDR1 and CDR2: MNHEY, SMNVEV (reference sequence). V shed 3 bases and J shed 8 bases, with 13 bases lying between them. The CDR3 covers 14 residues. The CDR3 is CASSFGGGRGELFF. Written as DNA, the CDR3 is TGTGCCAGCAGTTTTGGAGGGGGTAGGGGGGAGCTGTTTTTT.

Many counts were recorded for this clonotype. The chain uses TRBV7-8 and TRBJ1-2; 11 bases line up with TRBD1. Losses at the gene ends were 1 base for V and 4 bases for J; bases not matched to a gene: 2. This CDR3 has 15 amino acids. CDR1 is SGHVS, CDR2 FQNEAQ, per germline. CDR3 sequence reads: CASSLGDRGTYGYTF. CDR3 coding DNA: TGTGCCAGCAGCTTAGGGGACAGGGGGACCTATGGCTACACCTTC.